This T cell receptor beta chain was observed in a study of cytomegalovirus exposure and HLA in healthy donors. Method: immunoSEQ multiplex PCR; TCRdb's copy keeps in-frame clones and lacks some. The sample includes about 120,000 clones, around 89% of them seen just once. V lost 1 base and J lost 5, with 17 bases in between. Germline V gives CDR1 ENHRY, CDR2 SYGVKD. The CDR3 covers 16 residues. The sequence came from a man aged 18 to 30 in good health and CMV-seronegative. J is TRBJ1-1 and V is TRBV10-3; D call uncertain. Sequenced sample: PBMCs. The CDR3 DNA is TGTGCCATCAGTGAGTTGGATTTCCGGGGTCGGACTGAAGCTTTCTTT. Translated, it gives CAISELDFRGRTEAFF.